Below are 31 T cell receptor beta chains sequenced from a single sample in a study of shared clonotypes between healthy human individuals. The method was immunoSEQ multiplex PCR; TCRdb's version includes in-frame clones alone and lacks a portion of them. The table has over a million clones, more than 65% seen once. What was sequenced was memory CD4+ T cells sorted from blood. Described subset: CD45RA-negative fraction. The receptors shown here come from a man between 18 and 29 years old in good health.

The chain's CDR3 is CASSTHRDLQAYEQYF. For the CDR3, the DNA is TGTGCCAGTAGTACCCACCGGGACCTCCAGGCCTACGAGCAGTACTTC. V and J are TRBV19 and TRBJ2-7; D is possibly TRBD1 or TRBD2 (5 bases each). The CDR3 spans 16 residues. Per germline, CDR1 LNHDA and CDR2 SQIVND (reference sequence). Trimming shortened V by 4 bases and J by 2 bases, and 18 bases separated the two germline ends.

V and J are TRBV30 and TRBJ2-5, with D perhaps given as TRBD1 or TRBD2 (6 bases each). V lost 3 bases, J lost 5 bases, and 16 bases lay in between. The CDR3 totals 14 residues. The germline CDR1 and CDR2 sequences are GTSNPN and SVGIG (reference sequence). The CDR3 DNA sequence: TGTGCCTGGAGACTACCGGGGGCTGGTGAGACCCAGTACTTC. Its translation is CAWRLPGAGETQYF.

This clone has just a few counts. The genes are TRBV5-6 and TRBJ2-3; D call uncertain. The CDR3 sequence is 17 residues long. Germline-derived CDR1 and CDR2 are SGHDT and YYEEEE. V dropped 4 bases and J dropped 0 bases, with 18 bases sitting between them. This CDR3 is CASSAFRVMLSTDTQYF. CDR3 coding DNA: TGTGCCAGCAGCGCGTTCCGAGTAATGTTGAGCACAGATACGCAGTATTTT.

The genes are TRBV5-1 and TRBJ2-7; D is possibly TRBD2 (6 bases). V shed 0 bases and J shed 6 bases, with 13 bases lying between them. The germline V gene encodes CDR1 SGHRS and CDR2 YFSETQ. This CDR3 contains 14 residues. The CDR3 nucleotides read TGCGCCAGCAGCTTGGGGAGGGTCGGACTCGAGCAGTACTTC. Translated, it gives CASSLGRVGLEQYF.

This chain links TRBV7-9 with TRBJ2-5; the match to TRBD2 covers 13 bases. The CDR3 extends over 15 amino acids. The germline CDR1 and CDR2 sequences are SEHNR and FQNEAQ (reference sequence). J lost 4 bases, V lost 1 base, and 0 bases had no gene match. CDR3 in DNA: TGTGCCAGCAGCTTAGGGACTAGCGGGAGAGAGACCCAGTACTTC. It yields the protein CASSLGTSGRETQYF. Drawing the rest from reference TRBV7-9 and TRBJ2-5, the complete variable domain is DTGVSQNPRHKITKRGQNVTFRCDPISEHNRLYWYRQTLGQGPEFLTYFQNEAQLEKSRLLSDRFSAERPKGSFSTLEIQRTEQGDSAMYLCASSLGTSGRETQYFGPGTRLLVL.

This sequence joins TRBV7-9 and TRBJ2-7; 9 positions agree with TRBD1. J lost 2 bases, V lost 5 bases, and 4 bases had no gene match. Looked up from germline, CDR1 is SEHNR and CDR2 is FQNEAQ (reference sequence). The CDR3 has 14 amino acids. The CDR3 nucleotides read TGTGCCAGCAGCCCGGGACAGGGAACCTACGAGCAGTACTTC. Translating gives CASSPGQGTYEQYF.

This clone was seen a few times. The chain is built from TRBV25-1 and TRBJ2-7; no reliable D call. The CDR3 totals 14 residues. V gave up 1 base and J gave up 0 bases, with 7 bases separating them. CDR1 is MGHDK and CDR2 is SYGVNS in the germline V gene. The CDR3 sequence: CASSEWVNSYEQYF. The CDR3 DNA sequence: TGTGCCAGCAGTGAATGGGTTAACTCCTACGAGCAGTACTTC.

The gene calls are TRBV6-1 and TRBJ1-5; D gene uncertain. The V gene lost 2 bases and the J gene lost 0 bases, with 8 bases spanning the gap. This CDR3 has 15 amino acids. Germline assignment: CDR1 MNHNS and CDR2 SASEGT. Here the CDR3 DNA reads TGTGCCAGCAGTGAATCCCCTAATAGCAATCAGCCCCAGCATTTT. Its protein product is CASSESPNSNQPQHF.

The V gene is TRBV28, the J gene TRBJ1-2, with a weak D call TRBD1 (5 bases). This CDR3 is 14 amino acids long. The V end lost 2 bases, the J end lost 2 bases, and 9 bases lay between the germline ends. CDR1 and CDR2 (germline): MDHEN, SYDVKM. The CDR3 DNA reads TGTGCCAGCAGTTTAGCACAGGCGAACTATGGCTACACCTTC. It yields the protein CASSLAQANYGYTF.

V and J are TRBV6-1 and TRBJ2-1, with no clear D. The CDR3 consists of 13 residues. V lost 7 bases and J 0 bases, leaving 7 bases between the germline ends. CDR1 MNHNS and CDR2 SASEGT come from the germline V gene. CDR3 nucleotides: TGTGCCAGCACACAGAGCTCCTACAATGAGCAGTTCTTC. It specifies CASTQSSYNEQFF.

V gene TRBV5-6 combines with J gene TRBJ2-7, with TRBD2 matching 7 bases. This CDR3 has 15 residues. Per the germline V gene, CDR1 is SGHDT and CDR2 is YYEEEE. With 4 bases clipped from V and 2 bases from J, the junction kept 9 bases outside the gene matches. The DNA for the CDR3 is TGTGCCAGCAGCCTGAAGCGGGGACTACCCTACGAGCAGTACTTC. Amino acid sequence: CASSLKRGLPYEQYF.

This chain connects TRBV27 to TRBJ2-7; 7 bases match TRBD1. The germline V gene has CDR1 MNHEY and CDR2 SMNVEV (reference sequence). The V segment lost 8 bases and the J segment 2 bases; nucleotides outside the gene matches: 18. The CDR3 has 17 amino acids. CDR3 DNA: TGTGCCAGCGTCCGGCAAGTAGGGGGCTCCGGGACCTACGAGCAGTACTTC. Amino acids: CASVRQVGGSGTYEQYF.

The rearrangement links TRBV7-2 to TRBJ1-6; D remains unclear. From germline, CDR1 is SGHTA and CDR2 FQGNSA. V was cut by 6 bases and J by 4 bases, with 13 bases left in between. CDR3 length equals 15 residues. The CDR3 sequence is CASRDAPQYNSPLHF. The CDR3 DNA reads TGTGCCAGCAGAGACGCACCCCAATATAATTCACCCCTCCACTTT. Full variable domain (outside the CDR3, taken from reference TRBV7-2 and TRBJ1-6): GAGVSQSPSNKVTEKGKDVELRCDPISGHTALYWYRQSLGQGLEFLIYFQGNSAPDKSGLPSDRFSAERTGGSVSTLTIQRTQQEDSAVYLCASRDAPQYNSPLHFGNGTRLTVT.

This clone appeared a single time. CDR3 region: CASSRDSSFTQYF. The CDR3 nucleotides read TGTGCCAGCAGCCGGGACAGTTCCTTCACGCAGTATTTT. The chain has TRBV7-2 and TRBJ2-3; 7 bases fit TRBD1. The CDR3 totals 13 residues. Trimming cost V 5 bases and J 9 bases; bases outside gene matches: 8. Germline assignment: CDR1 SGHTA and CDR2 FQGNSA.

This chain joins TRBV30 and TRBJ2-1, with TRBD2 matching 11 bases. In germline, CDR1 is GTSNPN, CDR2 SVGIG (reference sequence). V dropped 3 bases and J dropped 3; count of bases not matched to a gene: 10. This CDR3 contains 17 residues. Here the CDR3 reads CAWRSLGTSGFYNEQFF. For the CDR3, the DNA is TGTGCCTGGAGGTCTCTCGGGACTAGCGGATTCTACAATGAGCAGTTCTTC.

The chain uses TRBV25-1 and TRBJ1-1; D ambiguous. V lost 1 base, J lost 1 base, and 13 bases lay in between. The CDR3 has 16 residues. Germline CDR1 reads MGHDK; CDR2 reads SYGVNS. CDR3 protein: CASSESGIRRNTEAFF. Written as DNA, the CDR3 is TGTGCCAGCAGTGAATCGGGAATAAGGAGGAACACTGAAGCTTTCTTT.

The chain uses TRBV19 and TRBJ1-3, with D uncertain. Trimming took off 1 base at V and 1 base at J, with 5 bases between the two ends. This CDR3 contains 14 residues. Per germline, CDR1 LNHDA and CDR2 SQIVND (reference sequence). DNA of the CDR3: TGTGCCAGTAGTATAGCAGGATCTGGAAACACCATATATTTT. Translated, it gives CASSIAGSGNTIYF.

There are a few counts of this clone. The J gene is TRBJ1-5, the V gene TRBV6-1; weak D call: TRBD1 (6 bases). Germline V gives CDR1 MNHNS, CDR2 SASEGT. The CDR3 covers 15 residues. The V gene lost 3 bases and the J gene lost 3 bases, with 12 bases spanning the gap. The CDR3 DNA reads TGTGCCAGCAGTGACATTACAGGGTTCAATCAGCCCCAGCATTTT. Its translation is CASSDITGFNQPQHF.

The sample holds a few counts of this clone. This CDR3 is also generated by other DNA sequences in the sample. The chain carries TRBV5-1 and TRBJ1-4; 9 bases are a match to TRBD1. The CDR3 consists of 14 residues. Germline V gene sequence: CDR1 SGHRS, CDR2 YFSETQ. After removal of 4 bases from V and 6 bases from J, the junction contained 4 bases not matched to a gene. CDR3 loop: CASSTGGSDEKLFF. The DNA of the CDR3 is TGCGCCAGCAGCACAGGGGGCTCCGATGAAAAACTGTTTTTT.

In its sample, this clone was seen a few times. The rearrangement links TRBV27 to TRBJ2-5; TRBD1 matches 7 bases. Germline CDR1 is MNHEY and CDR2 is SMNVEV (reference sequence). With V trimmed by 6 bases and J by 3 bases, 16 bases remained unmatched. This CDR3 is built from 17 residues. CDR3 amino acids: CASRPPGRGNYKETQYF. The CDR3 DNA sequence: TGTGCCAGCAGACCACCGGGCAGGGGGAACTATAAAGAGACCCAGTACTTC.

This chain uses TRBV7-3 with TRBJ2-1; possibly TRBD2 for D (6 bases). This CDR3 has 14 residues. V dropped 0 bases and J dropped 9 bases, with 12 bases sitting between them. The germline V gene encodes CDR1 SGHTA and CDR2 FQGTGA. Here the CDR3 reads CASSLTTVGGEQFF. In nucleotides, the CDR3 is TGTGCCAGCAGCTTAACGACAGTGGGGGGTGAGCAGTTCTTC.

The V gene is TRBV5-4, the J gene TRBJ2-7, with 8 bases lining up with TRBD2. The CDR3 contains 17 residues. Germline lookup yields CDR1 SGHNT and CDR2 YYREEE (reference sequence). Germline trimming cut 0 bases from V and 4 bases from J; bases unmatched to any gene: 12. The CDR3 DNA is TGTGCCAGCAGCTTGGACCCGATAGCGGGATCCCCATACGAGCAGTACTTC. Protein: CASSLDPIAGSPYEQYF.

This sequence joins TRBV10-3 and TRBJ1-5, with 11 bases that match TRBD1. CDR3 length: 14 residues. Germline V gives CDR1 ENHRY, CDR2 SYGVKD. The ends lost 5 bases at V and 7 bases at J; junction bases unmatched: 4. The CDR3 DNA reads as TGTGCCATCAGTTCCGGGACAGGGGGGCAGCCCCAGCATTTT. Its protein is CAISSGTGGQPQHF.

V usage is TRBV6-1 and J usage is TRBJ1-4, with a tentative D call TRBD1 (5 bases). Germline V gene data show CDR1 as MNHNS and CDR2 as SASEGT. The V end was cut by 3 bases, the J end by 4 bases, with 18 bases between. The CDR3 runs 17 residues. The DNA of the CDR3 is TGTGCCAGCAGTGATCGACAGTCTAATGGCTTTAATGAAAAACTGTTTTTT. The encoded protein is CASSDRQSNGFNEKLFF.

J is TRBJ2-3 and V is TRBV18; TRBD2 matches 9 bases. The V segment lost 6 bases and the J segment 2 bases; nucleotides outside the gene matches: 3. Germline CDR1 KGHSH, CDR2 LQKENI. The CDR3 contains 14 residues. The DNA of the CDR3 is TGTGCCAGCTCGGTAGCGGGGGTCACAGATACGCAGTATTTT. Translating it yields CASSVAGVTDTQYF.

The chain carries TRBV29-1 and TRBJ2-3; possibly TRBD1 for D (5 bases). Germline V gives CDR1 SQVTM, CDR2 ANQGSEA. V was pared by 4 bases and J by 5 bases, with 7 bases between. The CDR3 runs to 11 residues. CDR3 loop: CSVAREDTQYF. The CDR3 nucleotides read TGCAGCGTTGCCAGGGAAGATACGCAGTATTTT.

This clone was recorded a few times. The chain carries TRBV10-3 and TRBJ1-1; possibly TRBD1 for D (5 bases). Germline loops: CDR1 ENHRY, CDR2 SYGVKD. There are 15 residues in the CDR3. V was pared by 4 bases and J by 5 bases, with 17 bases between. CDR3 loop: CAISGDREQGTEAFF. CDR3 nucleotide sequence: TGTGCCATCAGTGGAGACAGAGAACAAGGGACTGAAGCTTTCTTT.

The genes are TRBV11-2 and TRBJ2-1; 10 nucleotides line up with TRBD2. This CDR3 has 13 amino acids. V was clipped by 4 bases and J by 14 bases; unmatched bases: 8. Germline assignment: CDR1 SGHAT and CDR2 FQNNGV. The CDR3 DNA sequence: TGTGCCAGCAGCTCCGTCCTAGCGGGAGTGGAGTTCTTC. The encoded protein is CASSSVLAGVEFF.

The chain is built from TRBV2 and TRBJ2-3, with TRBD2 identical over 10 bases. The CDR3 spans 16 residues. V was clipped by 3 bases and J by 2 bases; unmatched bases: 5. The germline V gene has CDR1 SNHLY and CDR2 FYNNEI. CDR3 nucleotides: TGTGCCAGCAGTGATGTCGGGACTAGCGCCACAGATACGCAGTATTTT. Translating it yields CASSDVGTSATDTQYF.

A single count supports this clone. Different DNA sequences within this sample yield the same CDR3. The rearrangement links TRBV5-1 to TRBJ2-7; the D is unclear. The ends were cut back, 0 bases at V and 6 bases at J, with 4 bases in the middle. This CDR3 is 11 amino acids long. Germline V lookup: CDR1 SGHRS, CDR2 YFSETQ. The CDR3 is CASSLDGEQYF. The CDR3 nucleotides read TGCGCCAGCAGCTTGGACGGCGAGCAGTACTTC.

Concerning this clone: Other DNA sequences in the sample encode the same CDR3. The chain couples TRBV28 to TRBJ1-2, with D uncertain. Between the trimmed V and J ends, which lost 5 bases and 1 base, there was a span of 5 bases. The CDR3 spans 12 residues. Germline assignment: CDR1 MDHEN and CDR2 SYDVKM. The CDR3 sequence is CASSPRNYGYTF. CDR3 sequence (DNA): TGTGCCAGCAGTCCGCGTAACTATGGCTACACCTTC.